This TCR beta chain was sequenced for a study of a mutant IDH1 vaccine in newly diagnosed glioma. Study-level information: Vaccine dosing followed radiotherapy by 4-6 weeks, or accompanied temozolomide cycles. Prior therapy was radiotherapy, temozolomide, or both; most received both.

Assay: immunoSEQ multiplex PCR; the TCRdb copy retains only in-frame clones and omits some. Here the sample spans tens of thousands of clones, about 79% being singletons. Time point meaning: week 23, last vaccination. All doses held 300 ug of mutant IDH1 20-mer peptide, with topical imiquimod. This clone occurred once. Its specificity is not known. The receptor was isolated from a woman aged 40 to 50 with glioma. Some clones in this sample may be carry-over from other donors' samples. Here the sequenced sample was PBMCs, taken from a glioma patient whose treatment included an IDH1 peptide vaccine.

CDR3 residues: CASRPGEGSSYNSPLHF. The CDR3, as DNA: TGTGCCAGCAGACCCGGGGAGGGGAGCTCCTATAATTCACCCCTCCACTTT. The chain uses TRBV7-9 and TRBJ1-6; weak D call: TRBD1 (5 bases). Per germline, CDR1 SEHNR and CDR2 FQNEAQ (reference sequence). V lost 6 bases and J lost 0, with 15 bases in between. The CDR3 has 17 amino acids.